This section outlines one T cell receptor (beta chain) sequence together with its context. No antigen is known for it. Primers: 60 Vbeta forward and 13 Jbeta reverse. Sequenced by immunoSEQ multiplex PCR; TCRdb stores in-frame clones only, minus some. The sample lists over 50,000 clones; 65% to 80% were seen once. The source of the sample is a study of cytomegalovirus exposure and HLA in healthy donors. Study details: Across roughly 400 genotyped donors, 81% landed in the Caucasian-associated ancestry cluster.

CDR3 length: 15 residues. V lost 5 bases and J lost 4; bases outside the gene matches: 8. Per the germline V gene, CDR1 is SGHAT and CDR2 is FQNNGV. Study-wide results and caveats: There were a few CMV-associated chains whose specificity for CMV antigens was confirmed in vitro. As a later analysis revealed, the rate of TCR association differed by HLA locus, with DRB1 most and HLA-C fewest. 150 to 200 TCR beta chains were listed as cytomegalovirus-associated.

This TCR derives from a female donor in good health and CMV-seronegative. The source material was PBMCs. This chain connects TRBV11-2 to TRBJ2-3; 8 bases align to TRBD2. The CDR3 loop reads CASSPTGGPADTQYF. CDR3 sequence (DNA): TGTGCCAGCAGCCCGACGGGAGGGCCTGCAGATACGCAGTATTTT. Looking up the rest from reference TRBV11-2 and TRBJ2-3 gives the full variable domain: EAGVAQSPRYKIIEKRQSVAFWCNPISGHATLYWYQQILGQGPKLLIQFQNNGVVDDSQLPKDRFSAERLKGVDSTLKIQPAKLEDSAVYLCASSPTGGPADTQYFGPGTRLTVL.